The clone carrying this TCR beta chain was seen only a few times. TCRdb processed the RACE reads anew with MiXCR; each CDR3 protein has one entry. This sample has some 350,000 distinct CDR3 sequences, with approximately 6.3% found just once. This sample is part of a study of human T cells and chemical hapten exposure. Whole-study context: Alopecia areata, totalis or universalis affected patients who were mostly female.

The CDR3 contains 16 residues. Germline V gene lookup returns CDR1 LGHNA and CDR2 YNFKEQ. V lost 3 bases, J lost 4 bases, and 5 bases stayed unmatched. The time point here: patch test 1, 2 weeks after DPC sensitization. Treatment meaning: therapeutic diphenylcyclopropenone sensitization with weekly scalp DPC. This sequence joins TRBV4-2 and TRBJ2-1, with TRBD2 matching over 11 bases. The sequence was obtained from a young woman with alopecia areata. Some clones in this sample may be carry-over from other donors' samples. Sequencing was performed on whole blood, taken in connection with sensitization to the hapten diphenylcyclopropenone (DPC). The CDR3 DNA sequence: TGTGCCAGCAGCCACACTAGCGGGGGCCTTTACAATGAGCAGTTCTTC. Its translation: CASSHTSGGLYNEQFF.